The 27 T cell receptor beta chains given below trace back to one sample, sequenced in a study of shared clonotypes between healthy human individuals. Method: immunoSEQ multiplex PCR; TCRdb's copy keeps in-frame clones and lacks some. The sample has about 1.5 million clones; over 95% are singletons. Sequencing was performed on naive CD4+ T cells sorted from blood. Noted subset: CD45RA+ positively selected. These receptors originate from a man aged 25-45 years in good health.

The rearrangement joins TRBV6-5 to TRBJ2-7, with D uncertain. CDR3 length: 13 residues. The germline V and J ends were trimmed by 2 bases and 6 bases, with 11 bases remaining between them. Germline-derived CDR1 and CDR2 are MNHEY and SVGAGI. The CDR3 region is CASSYGDSGEQYF. The CDR3, as DNA: TGTGCCAGCAGTTACGGAGACTCAGGCGAGCAGTACTTC.

The chain uses TRBV13 and TRBJ2-5, with 14 bases aligning to TRBD2. The germline V gene encodes CDR1 PRHDT and CDR2 FYEKMQ (reference sequence). J lost 4 bases, V lost 0 bases, and 1 base had no gene match. The CDR3 totals 16 residues. The CDR3 DNA is TGTGCCAGCAGCTTAGGGGGACTAGCGGGAGTAGAGACCCAGTACTTC. It translates to CASSLGGLAGVETQYF.

This clone came up once. The chain employs TRBV6-1 and TRBJ2-7; a weak D match, TRBD1 (6 bases). Germline V gives CDR1 MNHNS, CDR2 SASEGT. Trimming cost V 6 bases and J 8 bases, with 11 bases left between them. This CDR3 is 11 amino acids long. CDR3 residues: CASSPQGKQYF. CDR3 bases: TGTGCCAGCAGCCCCCAGGGGAAGCAGTACTTC.

The rearrangement joins TRBV4-3 to TRBJ2-7, with 10 bases lining up with TRBD1. The trim removed 3 bases at V and 2 bases at J, leaving 4 bases unmatched. Germline CDR1 reads LGHNA; CDR2 reads YSLEER. The CDR3 is 15 amino acids. The CDR3 protein is CASSHLGQGTYEQYF. The CDR3 nucleotides read TGCGCCAGCAGCCACCTGGGACAGGGGACCTACGAGCAGTACTTC.

The chain links TRBV10-2 to TRBJ2-7; 8 bases match TRBD1. This CDR3 has 14 amino acids. CDR1 and CDR2 from the germline V gene are WSHSY and SAAADI. V shed 6 bases and J 3 bases; nucleotides not matched to a gene: 7. The CDR3 sequence is CASREPGQVYEQYF. In DNA form, the CDR3 reads TGCGCCAGCAGGGAACCGGGACAGGTCTACGAGCAGTACTTC.

A few counts support this clone. The chain links TRBV5-1 to TRBJ1-2, with D perhaps matching TRBD1 (5 bases). This CDR3 is 14 amino acids long. With 0 bases removed from V and 3 bases from J, the gap between germline ends came to 9 bases. The germline V gene has CDR1 SGHRS and CDR2 YFSETQ. In nucleotides, the CDR3 is TGCGCCAGCAGCTTGGTAGGGGTTCACTATGGCTACACCTTC. Amino acids: CASSLVGVHYGYTF.

This chain joins TRBV5-4 and TRBJ2-3; D is ambiguous. The ends were cut back, 4 bases at V and 2 bases at J, with 8 bases in the middle. CDR1 and CDR2 (germline): SGHNT, YYREEE (reference sequence). The CDR3 length is 13 residues. This CDR3 is CASSPLDTDTQYF. DNA of the CDR3: TGTGCCAGCAGCCCACTTGACACAGATACGCAGTATTTT.

The chain uses TRBV13 and TRBJ2-2, with 10 bases that match TRBD1. CDR1 and CDR2 (germline): PRHDT, FYEKMQ (reference sequence). V lost 1 base, J lost 2 bases, and 7 bases stayed unmatched. This CDR3 spans 18 amino acids. CDR3 protein: CASSLASGTGVNTGELFF. As DNA, the CDR3 is TGTGCCAGCAGCTTAGCGTCCGGGACAGGGGTAAACACCGGGGAGCTGTTTTTT.

This chain links TRBV2 with TRBJ2-1; the match to TRBD2 covers 7 bases. The CDR3 length is 14 residues. Germline assignment: CDR1 SNHLY and CDR2 FYNNEI. V dropped 5 bases and J dropped 8; count of bases not matched to a gene: 9. CDR3 protein: CASSPGLVSHEQFF. Written as DNA, the CDR3 is TGTGCCAGCAGTCCAGGACTAGTATCGCATGAGCAGTTCTTC. Looking up the rest from reference TRBV2 and TRBJ2-1 gives the full variable domain: EPEVTQTPSHQVTQMGQEVILRCVPISNHLYFYWYRQILGQKVEFLVSFYNNEISEKSEIFDDQFSVERPDGSNFTLKIRSTKLEDSAMYFCASSPGLVSHEQFFGPGTRLTVL.

Worth noting for this clone: A read error is likely, as this CDR3 ends without the conserved phenylalanine or tryptophan. It is unclear where the CDR3 begins or ends on the DNA, so no DNA is shown, and the CDR3 is as TCRdb lists it. The chain combines TRBV28 with TRBJ1-1. Germline V gives CDR1 MDHEN, CDR2 SYDVKM. The CDR3 is 12 residues long, counting both termini. CDR3 region: CASSSRFGPNWG.

The chain combines TRBV11-2 with TRBJ2-7; tentatively, D is TRBD1 or TRBD2 (5 bases each). The CDR3 is 15 amino acids. Trimming stripped 2 bases from V and 0 bases from J, with 11 bases between. Germline V lookup: CDR1 SGHAT, CDR2 FQNNGV. Here the CDR3 DNA reads TGTGCCAGCAGCTTAAGGGACGGATTCTCCTACGAGCAGTACTTC. Protein sequence: CASSLRDGFSYEQYF.

The CDR3: CASSHWEEETQYF. Here the CDR3 DNA reads TGCGCCAGCAGCCATTGGGAGGAGGAGACCCAGTACTTC. This chain links TRBV5-1 with TRBJ2-5, with D maybe TRBD2 (6 bases). V lost 4 bases and J lost 5, with 12 bases in between. The CDR3 is 13 residues long. Germline CDR1 reads SGHRS; CDR2 reads YFSETQ.

The V call is TRBV5-1, the J call TRBJ2-3; D is unresolved. The length of the CDR3 is 15 residues. Germline CDR1 and CDR2: SGHRS and YFSETQ. Trimming cost V 0 bases and J 0 bases, with 8 bases left between them. The CDR3 coding sequence is TGCGCCAGCAGCTTGGGGCTACCTAGCACAGATACGCAGTATTTT. Protein: CASSLGLPSTDTQYF.

The chain joins TRBV7-2 to TRBJ2-7; weak D call: TRBD1 (5 bases). CDR3 length equals 14 residues. In germline, CDR1 is SGHTA, CDR2 FQGNSA. Trimming stripped 8 bases from V and 0 bases from J, with 14 bases between. CDR3 residues: CASAQDTSSYEQYF. CDR3 nucleotide sequence: TGTGCCAGCGCCCAGGACACCTCCTCCTACGAGCAGTACTTC.

The CDR3 region is CASSLIMGEGSYEQYF. CDR3 DNA: TGTGCCAGCAGCTTAATAATGGGAGAGGGGTCCTACGAGCAGTACTTC. V is TRBV5-5 and J is TRBJ2-7; perhaps D is TRBD1 or TRBD2 (5 bases each). Germline CDR1 SGHKS, CDR2 YYEKEE (reference sequence). The V gene lost 2 bases and the J gene lost 1 base, with 16 bases spanning the gap. This CDR3 comprises 16 residues. The entire variable domain, with the rest obtained from reference TRBV5-5 and TRBJ2-7, is as follows: DAGVTQSPTHLIKTRGQQVTLRCSPISGHKSVSWYQQVLGQGPQFIFQYYEKEERGRGNFPDRFSARQFPNYSSELNVNALLLGDSALYLCASSLIMGEGSYEQYFGPGTRLTVT.

This clone was picked up a small number of times. The chain employs TRBV20-1 and TRBJ1-2; D is undetermined. This CDR3 contains 10 residues. The germline gives CDR1 DFQATT, CDR2 SNEGSKA (reference sequence). V lost 6 bases and J lost 6, with 8 bases in between. CDR3 nucleotide sequence: TGCAGTGCCGCCCAAGATGGCTACACCTTC. Translation gives CSAAQDGYTF.

Regarding this clone: Mismatch with germline at one junction end may stem from a read error. The rearrangement uses TRBV30 and TRBJ2-7, with 11 bases fitting TRBD2. Germline-derived CDR1 and CDR2 are GTSNPN and SVGIG (reference sequence). The CDR3 is 11 residues long. CDR3 amino acids: CAWNLAGGPHF. The CDR3 DNA is TGTGCCTGGAATTTAGCGGGAGGGCCTCACTTC.

The chain employs TRBV28 and TRBJ2-2, with 13 bases that match TRBD2. Germline CDR1 is MDHEN and CDR2 is SYDVKM. There are 19 residues in the CDR3. The V gene end was trimmed by 2 bases and the J gene end by 5 bases; junction bases not matched to a gene: 11. The CDR3 reads CASSLGTGLAGLGTGELFF. In DNA form, the CDR3 reads TGTGCCAGCAGTTTAGGGACGGGACTAGCGGGATTAGGGACCGGGGAGCTGTTTTTT.

V is TRBV5-4 and J is TRBJ1-3; 8 bases align to TRBD1. The CDR3 spans 15 residues. Losses at the gene ends were 4 bases for V and 1 base for J; bases not matched to a gene: 4. CDR1 and CDR2 from the germline V gene are SGHNT and YYREEE (reference sequence). CDR3: CASSLDRVSGNTIYF. The CDR3 bases are TGTGCCAGCAGCCTGGACAGGGTATCTGGAAACACCATATATTTT.

This clone has just one count. This chain uses TRBV5-1 with TRBJ2-7; D possibly corresponds to TRBD1 (6 bases). The CDR3 has 14 amino acids. Trimming removed 2 bases at V and 2 bases at J, with 11 bases between. Germline CDR1 SGHRS, CDR2 YFSETQ. The CDR3 loop is CASSLGQIAYEQYF. The DNA of the CDR3 is TGCGCCAGCAGCTTAGGACAGATCGCCTACGAGCAGTACTTC.

This chain links TRBV15 with TRBJ2-5, with D possibly TRBD1 on 5 matching bases. Germline V gene lookup returns CDR1 LNHNV and CDR2 YYDKDF (reference sequence). This CDR3 spans 17 amino acids. Trimming stripped 4 bases from V and 4 bases from J, with 22 bases between. Here the CDR3 reads CATSTNQGQLYRETQYF. The CDR3, as DNA: TGTGCCACCAGCACGAATCAAGGACAACTCTATCGAGAGACCCAGTACTTC.

This chain joins TRBV27 and TRBJ2-2; TRBD2 aligns across 15 bases. The CDR3 contains 17 residues. The V segment lost 5 bases and the J segment 7 bases; nucleotides outside the gene matches: 8. Germline lookup yields CDR1 MNHEY and CDR2 SMNVEV (reference sequence). The CDR3 DNA reads TGTGCCAGCAGTCTCCCTGGACTAGCGGGAGGGGTCGGGGAGCTGTTTTTT. It yields the protein CASSLPGLAGGVGELFF.

This clone was seen just once. One junction end does not reproduce the germline sequence, and a read error may be involved. The gene calls are TRBV5-1 and TRBJ2-7; TRBD1 agrees at 8 bases. The CDR3 length is 16 residues. Germline V gene data show CDR1 as SGHRS and CDR2 as YFSETQ. The CDR3: CASSLRTGRQSSEQYF. CDR3 sequence (DNA): TGCGCCAGCAGCCTGAGGACAGGGAGACAGTCCTCCGAGCAGTACTTC. The full variable domain, in which reference TRBV5-1 and TRBJ2-7 provide the parts outside the CDR3, is KAGVTQTPRYLIKTRGQQVTLSCSPISGHRSVSWYQQTPGQGLQFLFEYFSETQRNKGNFPGRFSGRQFSNSRSEMNVSTLELGDSALYLCASSLRTGRQSSEQYFGPGTRLTVT.

The chain uses TRBV21-1 and TRBJ2-7; the D call of TRBD2 is as the table states it, not checked on the DNA. TRBV21-1 counts as a pseudogene. The CDR3 is 16 residues long. Here the CDR3 reads CASLARLRDFTYEQYF. The CDR3 DNA sequence: TGTGCCAGCCTCGCCCGCCTCAGGGACTTCACCTACGAGCAGTACTTC.

This sequence joins TRBV4-3 and TRBJ1-2; D not certain. Germline CDR1 and CDR2: LGHNA and YSLEER. The CDR3 has 14 amino acids. Between the trimmed V and J ends, which lost 1 base and 3 bases, there was a span of 9 bases. The chain's CDR3 is CASSQGDGDYGYTF. As DNA, the CDR3 is TGCGCCAGCAGCCAAGGAGATGGTGACTATGGCTACACCTTC.

The rearrangement uses TRBV27 and TRBJ2-7; 7 positions match TRBD1. The trim removed 6 bases at V and 2 bases at J, leaving 4 bases unmatched. Germline CDR1 reads MNHEY; CDR2 reads SMNVEV (reference sequence). This CDR3 contains 13 residues. This CDR3 reads CASRLGQTYEQYF. CDR3 in DNA: TGTGCCAGCAGATTGGGACAGACCTACGAGCAGTACTTC.

Here the CDR3 DNA reads TGTGCCAGCAGTCCCTTGGGGGCGACGGATGAGCAGTTCTTC. This encodes CASSPLGATDEQFF. This chain joins TRBV2 and TRBJ2-1; a weak D match, TRBD1 (6 bases). The V gene lost 5 bases and the J gene lost 8 bases, with 16 bases spanning the gap. The CDR3 contains 14 residues. Germline-derived CDR1 and CDR2 are SNHLY and FYNNEI.